This T cell receptor (beta chain) stems from a study of T cells in Graves' hyperthyroidism and ophthalmopathy. Researchers barred patients who had uncontrolled infection, other autoimmune disease, pregnancy or lactation. Looked up from germline, CDR1 is DFQATT and CDR2 is SNEGSKA (reference sequence). The trim removed 5 bases at V and 1 base at J, leaving 6 bases unmatched. The CDR3 consists of 14 residues. This clonotype has only a few counts. Authors of the study amplified TCR beta CDR3 regions from RNA transcripts. When the TCR CDR3 underwent first-round RT-PCR, the HTBI primer set was used. TCRdb reprocessed the multiplex PCR reads via MiXCR and lists one record per CDR3 protein. This table holds 490,000 or so distinct CDR3 sequences, about 16% found once.

The sample consisted of blood. The receptor was isolated from a woman in her 30s with Graves' ophthalmopathy. The chain combines TRBV20-1 with TRBJ2-3; TRBD2 matches at 7 bases. The CDR3 spells CSAGLAEGTDTQYF. DNA for the CDR3: TGCAGTGCTGGGCTAGCGGAGGGCACAGATACGCAGTATTTT.